This T cell receptor (beta chain) is drawn from a study of cytomegalovirus exposure and HLA in healthy donors. Germline V gives CDR1 KGHSH, CDR2 LQKENI. This CDR3 region has 17 residues. Trimming took 0 bases from V and 7 from J; bases not matched to a gene: 13. Primers included in the PCR were 60 Vbeta and 13 Jbeta primers. Data came from immunoSEQ multiplex PCR; TCRdb stores just in-frame clones and leaves some out. The sample holds about 57,000 clones, about 69% seen once. Regarding the study as a whole: The productive fraction for most TCR beta V segments was about 87% or about 30% in an earlier analysis.

With regard to this clone: Its antigen is undetermined.

The sequencing input was PBMCs. The chain employs TRBV18 and TRBJ2-7, with 9 bases that match TRBD1. This TCR was sampled from a man aged 30-40 years in good health and CMV-seropositive. The CDR3 loop is CASSPPKPGQGSEEQYF. As DNA, the CDR3 is TGTGCCAGCTCACCACCGAAGCCGGGACAGGGTAGTGAAGAGCAGTACTTC.